Presented here are 5 T cell receptor beta chains from one specimen sequenced in a study of Ad26.COV2.S vaccination and SARS-CoV-2 variants. Treatment of the sample: some 19 received Ad26.COV2.S at low or high dose, single or two shots; about 5 received placebo; per-sample allocation not given. Sampling took place 63 days after the first vaccine or placebo injection. Measured with immunoSEQ multiplex PCR; TCRdb has only the in-frame clones, and not every one. The table shows roughly 320,000 clones, with roughly 80% occurring only once. Sequencing used peripheral blood, obtained in a trial of Ad26.COV2.S vaccine versus placebo. Receptors originate from a person between 18 and 59 years old who received the Ad26.COV2.S COVID-19 vaccine or a placebo.

This chain joins TRBV29-1 and TRBJ2-1; the D gene is possibly TRBD2 (6 bases). Germline V lookup: CDR1 SQVTM, CDR2 ANQGSEA. V dropped 3 bases and J dropped 0 bases, with 18 bases sitting between them. CDR3 size: 17 residues. The CDR3 DNA follows: TGCAGCGTTGATGGCCCCCTGGGCGGGGACTCCTACAATGAGCAGTTCTTC. It codes for CSVDGPLGGDSYNEQFF.

The V and J genes are TRBV7-8 and TRBJ1-5; no clear D. This CDR3 has 12 residues. Trimming cost V 1 base and J 6 bases, with 4 bases left between them. The germline gives CDR1 SGHVS, CDR2 FQNEAQ. The CDR3 spells CASSLEGQPQHF. The CDR3 DNA reads as TGTGCCAGCAGCTTAGAGGGTCAGCCCCAGCATTTT.

This chain connects TRBV27 to TRBJ2-1; 15 bases map to TRBD2. V lost 5 bases, J lost 6 bases, and 5 bases stayed unmatched. Looked up from germline, CDR1 is MNHEY and CDR2 is SMNVEV (reference sequence). The CDR3 loop spans 16 amino acids. The CDR3 reads CASSPRTSGGGNEQFF. The CDR3 DNA reads as TGTGCCAGCAGTCCTAGGACTAGCGGGGGGGGCAATGAGCAGTTCTTC.

This clone was seen only a few times. The V gene is TRBV6-6, the J gene TRBJ1-1, with TRBD1 as a possible D gene (5 bases). This CDR3 comprises 16 residues. V lost 7 bases, J lost 6 bases, and 24 bases lay in between. Per germline, CDR1 MNHNY and CDR2 SVGAGI (reference sequence). The CDR3, as DNA: TGTGCCAGCAACTCCGGCCGGGGGAGGGGAGGTTCTGAAGCTTTCTTT. Translation: CASNSGRGRGGSEAFF.

The rearrangement joins TRBV10-3 to TRBJ2-3, with 8 bases matching TRBD2. Per germline, CDR1 ENHRY and CDR2 SYGVKD. V shed 6 bases and J 2 bases; nucleotides not matched to a gene: 13. The CDR3 is 17 residues long. The CDR3 spells CAIRDLAAGGYTDTQYF. The CDR3 nucleotides are TGTGCCATCAGAGACCTAGCTGCGGGGGGATACACAGATACGCAGTATTTT.